This record covers a single TCR beta chain. Its matching antigen is unknown. The data were obtained in a study of cytomegalovirus exposure and HLA in healthy donors. Overall study context: A later analysis reported the same platform for the roughly 120 validation repertoires and the roughly 700 first-cohort repertoires.

Sequenced by immunoSEQ multiplex PCR; TCRdb stores in-frame clones only, minus some. The sample contains fewer than 250,000 clones, more than 75% of which appear only once. Whole-study findings and limits: Researchers counted 164 TCR beta chains as cytomegalovirus-associated. Reportedly, cytomegalovirus status was diagnosed with high sensitivity and specificity.

V dropped 7 bases and J dropped 6 bases, with 10 bases sitting between them. CDR3 length: 11 residues. CDR1 and CDR2 (germline): MNHEY, SVGAGI. V gene TRBV6-5 combines with J gene TRBJ2-7; D may be TRBD1 (6 bases). The sample comprised PBMCs. This TCR derives from a young woman in good health and CMV-seropositive. The CDR3 nucleotides are TGTGCCAGCACCAGGGGATTCGAGCAGTACTTC. Translated, it gives CASTRGFEQYF.